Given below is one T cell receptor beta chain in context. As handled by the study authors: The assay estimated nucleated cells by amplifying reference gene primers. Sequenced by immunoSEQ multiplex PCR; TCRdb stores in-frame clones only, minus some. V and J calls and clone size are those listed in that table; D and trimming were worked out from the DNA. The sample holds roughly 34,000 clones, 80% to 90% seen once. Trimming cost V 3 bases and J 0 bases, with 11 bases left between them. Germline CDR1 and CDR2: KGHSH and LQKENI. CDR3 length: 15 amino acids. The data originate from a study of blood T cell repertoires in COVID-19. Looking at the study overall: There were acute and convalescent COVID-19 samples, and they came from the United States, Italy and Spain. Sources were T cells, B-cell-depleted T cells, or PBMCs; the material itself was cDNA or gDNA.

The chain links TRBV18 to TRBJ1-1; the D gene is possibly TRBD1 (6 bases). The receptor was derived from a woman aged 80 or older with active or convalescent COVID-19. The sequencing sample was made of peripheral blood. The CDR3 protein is CASSPGQPLNTEAFF. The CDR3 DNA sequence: TGTGCCAGCTCACCCGGACAGCCATTGAACACTGAAGCTTTCTTT.